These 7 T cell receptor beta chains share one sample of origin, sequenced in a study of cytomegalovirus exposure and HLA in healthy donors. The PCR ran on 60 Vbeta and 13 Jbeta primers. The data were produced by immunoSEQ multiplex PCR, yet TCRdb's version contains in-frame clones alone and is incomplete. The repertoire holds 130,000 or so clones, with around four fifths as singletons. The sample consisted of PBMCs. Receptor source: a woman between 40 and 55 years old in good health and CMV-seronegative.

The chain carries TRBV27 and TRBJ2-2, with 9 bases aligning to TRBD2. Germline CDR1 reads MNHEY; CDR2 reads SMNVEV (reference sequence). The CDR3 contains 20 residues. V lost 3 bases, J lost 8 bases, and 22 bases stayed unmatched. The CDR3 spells CASSFGPSDSGSCEKGELFF. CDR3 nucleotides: TGTGCCAGCAGTTTTGGACCGTCCGATAGCGGGAGTTGCGAGAAAGGGGAGCTGTTTTTT.

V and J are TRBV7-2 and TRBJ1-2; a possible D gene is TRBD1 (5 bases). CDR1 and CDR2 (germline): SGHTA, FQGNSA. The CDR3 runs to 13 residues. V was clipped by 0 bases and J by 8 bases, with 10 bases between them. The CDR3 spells CASSLAGPRGYTF. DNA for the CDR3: TGTGCCAGCAGCTTAGCGGGGCCCCGCGGCTACACCTTC.

DNA for the CDR3: TGTGCCAGCAGTTACGAGGTTGCAACTAATGAAAAACTGTTTTTT. It specifies CASSYEVATNEKLFF. The chain joins TRBV6-5 to TRBJ1-4, with D uncertain. Germline lookup yields CDR1 MNHEY and CDR2 SVGAGI. Trimming took off 2 bases at V and 0 bases at J, with 7 bases between the two ends. This CDR3 has 15 amino acids.

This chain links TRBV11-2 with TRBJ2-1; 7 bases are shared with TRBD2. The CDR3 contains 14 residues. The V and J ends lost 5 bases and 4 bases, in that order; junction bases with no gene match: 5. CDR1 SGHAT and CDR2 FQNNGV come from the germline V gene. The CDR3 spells CASSLRTSYNEQFF. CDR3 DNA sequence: TGTGCCAGCAGCCTTCGGACTAGTTACAATGAGCAGTTCTTC.

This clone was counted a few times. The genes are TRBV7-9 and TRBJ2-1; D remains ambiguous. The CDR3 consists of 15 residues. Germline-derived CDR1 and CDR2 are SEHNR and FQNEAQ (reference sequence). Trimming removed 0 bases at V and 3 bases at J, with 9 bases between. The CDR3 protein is CASSLAGLNYNEQFF. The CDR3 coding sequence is TGTGCCAGCAGCTTAGCTGGGCTTAACTACAATGAGCAGTTCTTC.

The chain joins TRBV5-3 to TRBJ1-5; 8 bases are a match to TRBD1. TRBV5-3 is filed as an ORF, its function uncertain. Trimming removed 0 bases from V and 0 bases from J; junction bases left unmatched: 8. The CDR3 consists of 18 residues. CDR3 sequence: CARSLGDRQIYSNQPQHF. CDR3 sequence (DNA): TGTGCCAGAAGCTTGGGGGACAGGCAAATCTATAGCAATCAGCCCCAGCATTTT.

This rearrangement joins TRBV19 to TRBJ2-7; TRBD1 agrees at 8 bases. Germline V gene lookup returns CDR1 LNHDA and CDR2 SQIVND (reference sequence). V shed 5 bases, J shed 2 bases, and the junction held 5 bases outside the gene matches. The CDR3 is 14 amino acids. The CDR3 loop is CASSVGTGPYEQYF. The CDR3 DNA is TGTGCCAGTAGTGTCGGGACAGGACCCTACGAGCAGTACTTC.